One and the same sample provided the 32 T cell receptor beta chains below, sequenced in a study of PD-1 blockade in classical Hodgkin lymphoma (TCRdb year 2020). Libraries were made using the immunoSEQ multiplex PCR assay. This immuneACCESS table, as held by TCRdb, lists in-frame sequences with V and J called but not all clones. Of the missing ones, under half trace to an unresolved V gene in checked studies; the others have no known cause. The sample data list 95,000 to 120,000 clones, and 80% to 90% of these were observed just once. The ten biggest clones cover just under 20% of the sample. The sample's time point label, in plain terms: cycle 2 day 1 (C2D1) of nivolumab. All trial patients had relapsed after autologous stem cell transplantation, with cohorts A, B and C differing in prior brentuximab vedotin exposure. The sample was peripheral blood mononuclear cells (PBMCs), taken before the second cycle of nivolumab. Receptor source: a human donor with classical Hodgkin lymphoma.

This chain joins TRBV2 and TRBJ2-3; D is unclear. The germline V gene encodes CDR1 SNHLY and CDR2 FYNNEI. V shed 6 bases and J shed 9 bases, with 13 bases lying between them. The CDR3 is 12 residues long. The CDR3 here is CASSFSGPTQYF. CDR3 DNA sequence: TGTGCCAGCAGCTTTTCAGGTCCGACGCAGTATTTT.

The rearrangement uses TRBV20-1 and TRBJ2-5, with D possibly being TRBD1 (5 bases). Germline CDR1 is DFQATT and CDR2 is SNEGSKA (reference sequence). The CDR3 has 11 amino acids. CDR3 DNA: TGCAGCGTGGGGCCTCAAGAGACCCAGTACTTC. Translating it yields CSVGPQETQYF.

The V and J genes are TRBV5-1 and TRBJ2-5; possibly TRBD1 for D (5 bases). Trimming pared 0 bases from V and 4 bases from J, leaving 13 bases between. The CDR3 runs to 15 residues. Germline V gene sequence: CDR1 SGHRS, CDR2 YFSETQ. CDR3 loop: CASSLGGRVGETQYF. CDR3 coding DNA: TGCGCCAGCAGCTTGGGCGGCAGGGTCGGAGAGACCCAGTACTTC.

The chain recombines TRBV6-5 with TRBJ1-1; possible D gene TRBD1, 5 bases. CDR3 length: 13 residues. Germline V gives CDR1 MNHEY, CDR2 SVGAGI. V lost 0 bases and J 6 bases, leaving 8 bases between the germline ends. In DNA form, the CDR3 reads TGTGCCAGCAGTTACTCGGGGGAGCCTGAAGCTTTCTTT. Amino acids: CASSYSGEPEAFF.

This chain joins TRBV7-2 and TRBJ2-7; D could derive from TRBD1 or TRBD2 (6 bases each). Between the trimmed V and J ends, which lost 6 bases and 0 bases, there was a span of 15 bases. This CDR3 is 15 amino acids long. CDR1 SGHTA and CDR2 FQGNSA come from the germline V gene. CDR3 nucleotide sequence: TGTGCCAGCAGACCCTCGAGGGGGGACTCCTACGAGCAGTACTTC. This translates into CASRPSRGDSYEQYF.

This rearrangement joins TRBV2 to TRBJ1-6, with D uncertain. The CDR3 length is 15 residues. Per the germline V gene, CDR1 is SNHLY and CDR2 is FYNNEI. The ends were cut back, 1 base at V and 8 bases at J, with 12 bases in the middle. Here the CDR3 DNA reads TGTGCCAGCAGTGAAGGCAAGACTGTTCATTCACCCCTCCACTTT. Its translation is CASSEGKTVHSPLHF.

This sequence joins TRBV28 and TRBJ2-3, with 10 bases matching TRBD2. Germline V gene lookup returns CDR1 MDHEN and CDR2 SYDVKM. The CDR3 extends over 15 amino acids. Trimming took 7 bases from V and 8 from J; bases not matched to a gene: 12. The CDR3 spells CASKGLAGAQGTQYF. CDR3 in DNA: TGTGCCAGCAAAGGGCTAGCGGGAGCCCAGGGTACGCAGTATTTT.

In DNA form, the CDR3 reads TGTGCCAGCAGCCAAGAATCAGGGAGCACTGAAGCTTTCTTT. This sequence encodes CASSQESGSTEAFF. This chain links TRBV5-4 with TRBJ1-1, with D perhaps matching TRBD1 (5 bases). Per the germline V gene, CDR1 is SGHNT and CDR2 is YYREEE (reference sequence). The CDR3 loop spans 14 amino acids. Trimming shortened V by 4 bases and J by 4 bases, and 14 bases separated the two germline ends. Full variable domain (remainder filled in from reference TRBV5-4 and TRBJ1-1): ETGVTQSPTHLIKTRGQQVTLRCSSQSGHNTVSWYQQALGQGPQFIFQYYREEENGRGNFPPRFSGLQFPNYSSELNVNALELDDSALYLCASSQESGSTEAFFGQGTRLTVV.

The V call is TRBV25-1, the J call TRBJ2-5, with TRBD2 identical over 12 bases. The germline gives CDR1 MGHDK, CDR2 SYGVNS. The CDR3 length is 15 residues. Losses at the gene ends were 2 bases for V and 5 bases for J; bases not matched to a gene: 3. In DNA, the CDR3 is TGTGCCAGCAGTGAAATACTAGCGGGAGGTGAGACCCAGTACTTC. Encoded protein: CASSEILAGGETQYF.

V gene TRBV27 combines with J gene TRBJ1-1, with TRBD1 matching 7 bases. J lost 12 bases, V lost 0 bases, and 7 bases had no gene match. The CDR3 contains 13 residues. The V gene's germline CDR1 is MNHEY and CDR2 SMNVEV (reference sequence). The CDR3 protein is CASSLSDDRETFF. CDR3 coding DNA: TGTGCCAGCAGTTTATCTGACGACAGGGAAACTTTCTTT.

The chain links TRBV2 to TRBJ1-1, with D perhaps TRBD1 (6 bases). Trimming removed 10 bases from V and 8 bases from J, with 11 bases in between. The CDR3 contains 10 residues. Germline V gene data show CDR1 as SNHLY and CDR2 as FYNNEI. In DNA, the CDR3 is TGTGCCACCCAGGGGTCGGAAGCTTTCTTT. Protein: CATQGSEAFF. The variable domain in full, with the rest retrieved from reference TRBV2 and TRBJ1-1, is EPEVTQTPSHQVTQMGQEVILRCVPISNHLYFYWYRQILGQKVEFLVSFYNNEISEKSEIFDDQFSVERPDGSNFTLKIRSTKLEDSAMYFCATQGSEAFFGQGTRLTVV.

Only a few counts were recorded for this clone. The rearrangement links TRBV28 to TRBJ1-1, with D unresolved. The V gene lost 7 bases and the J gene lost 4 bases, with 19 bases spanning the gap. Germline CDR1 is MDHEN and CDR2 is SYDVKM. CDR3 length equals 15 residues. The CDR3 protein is CASTSNGIGGTEAFF. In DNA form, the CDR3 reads TGTGCCAGCACCTCGAACGGGATTGGTGGCACTGAAGCTTTCTTT. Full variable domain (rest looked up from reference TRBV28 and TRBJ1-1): DVKVTQSSRYLVKRTGEKVFLECVQDMDHENMFWYRQDPGLGLRLIYFSYDVKMKEKGDIPEGYSVSREKKERFSLILESASTNQTSMYLCASTSNGIGGTEAFFGQGTRLTVV.

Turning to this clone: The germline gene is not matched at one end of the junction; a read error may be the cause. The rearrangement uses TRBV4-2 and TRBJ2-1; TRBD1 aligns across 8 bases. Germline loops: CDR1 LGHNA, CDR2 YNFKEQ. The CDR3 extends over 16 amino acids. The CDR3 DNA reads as TGTGCCGGCAGCCAACGTGGACAGGGCCTCTACAATGAGCAGTTCTTC. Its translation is CAGSQRGQGLYNEQFF.

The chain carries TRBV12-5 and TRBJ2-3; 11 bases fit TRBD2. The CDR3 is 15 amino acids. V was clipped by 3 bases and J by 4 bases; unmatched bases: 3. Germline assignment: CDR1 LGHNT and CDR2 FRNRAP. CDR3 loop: CASGLGTSGSDTQYF. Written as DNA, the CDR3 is TGTGCTAGTGGTTTAGGGACTAGCGGCTCAGATACGCAGTATTTT.

DNA of the CDR3: TGCAGCGTGGGGGGACTAGCGGGAGTACGCACAGATACGCAGTATTTT. Translated, it gives CSVGGLAGVRTDTQYF. The chain couples TRBV29-1 to TRBJ2-3, with 14 bases that match TRBD2. CDR1 is SQVTM, CDR2 ANQGSEA, per germline. The V and J ends lost 6 bases and 1 base, in that order; junction bases with no gene match: 6. The CDR3 has 16 amino acids.

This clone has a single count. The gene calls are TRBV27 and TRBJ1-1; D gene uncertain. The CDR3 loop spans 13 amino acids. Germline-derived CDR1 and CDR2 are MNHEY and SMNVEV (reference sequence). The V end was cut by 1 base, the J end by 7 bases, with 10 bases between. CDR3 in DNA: TGTGCCAGCAGTTTATTTACCTCCGGTGAAGCTTTCTTT. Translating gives CASSLFTSGEAFF.

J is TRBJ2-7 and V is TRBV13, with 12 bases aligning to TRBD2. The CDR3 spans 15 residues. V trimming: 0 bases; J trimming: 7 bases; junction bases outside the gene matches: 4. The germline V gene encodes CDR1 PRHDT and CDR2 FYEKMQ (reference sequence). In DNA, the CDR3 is TGTGCCAGCAGCTTAGGGACTAGCGGGAGTGATGAGCAGTACTTC. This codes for CASSLGTSGSDEQYF. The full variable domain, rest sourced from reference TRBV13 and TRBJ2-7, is AAGVIQSPRHLIKEKRETATLKCYPIPRHDTVYWYQQGPGQDPQFLISFYEKMQSDKGSIPDRFSAQQFSDYHSELNMSSLELGDSALYFCASSLGTSGSDEQYFGPGTRLTVT.

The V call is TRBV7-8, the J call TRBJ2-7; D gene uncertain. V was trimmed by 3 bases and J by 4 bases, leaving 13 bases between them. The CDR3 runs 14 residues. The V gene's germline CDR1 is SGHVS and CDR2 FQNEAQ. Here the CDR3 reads CASSLRSLGYEQYF. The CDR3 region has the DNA TGTGCCAGCAGCTTGCGGTCCCTAGGATACGAGCAGTACTTC.

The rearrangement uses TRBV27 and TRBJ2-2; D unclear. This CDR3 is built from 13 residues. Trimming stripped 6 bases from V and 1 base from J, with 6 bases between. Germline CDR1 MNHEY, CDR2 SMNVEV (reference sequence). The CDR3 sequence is CASRGGNTGELFF. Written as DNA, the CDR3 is TGTGCCAGCAGGGGCGGGAACACCGGGGAGCTGTTTTTT.

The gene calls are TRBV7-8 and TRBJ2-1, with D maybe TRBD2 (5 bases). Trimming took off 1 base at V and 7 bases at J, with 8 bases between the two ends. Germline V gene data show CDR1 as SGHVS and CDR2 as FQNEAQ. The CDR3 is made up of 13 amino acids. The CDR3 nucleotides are TGTGCCAGCAGCTTAGGGGGAGAGAATGAGCAGTTCTTC. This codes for CASSLGGENEQFF.

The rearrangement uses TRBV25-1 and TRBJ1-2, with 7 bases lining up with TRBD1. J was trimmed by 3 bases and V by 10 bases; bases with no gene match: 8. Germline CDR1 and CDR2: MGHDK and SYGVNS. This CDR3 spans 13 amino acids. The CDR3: CATSRDSYYGYTF. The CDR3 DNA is TGTGCCACCTCCCGGGACAGTTACTATGGCTACACCTTC.

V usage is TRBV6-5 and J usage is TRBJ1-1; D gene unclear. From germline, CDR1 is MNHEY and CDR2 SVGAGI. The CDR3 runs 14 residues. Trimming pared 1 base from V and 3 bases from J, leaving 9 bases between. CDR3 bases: TGTGCCAGCAGTTACTGGGCCGCGGACACTGAAGCTTTCTTT. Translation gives CASSYWAADTEAFF.

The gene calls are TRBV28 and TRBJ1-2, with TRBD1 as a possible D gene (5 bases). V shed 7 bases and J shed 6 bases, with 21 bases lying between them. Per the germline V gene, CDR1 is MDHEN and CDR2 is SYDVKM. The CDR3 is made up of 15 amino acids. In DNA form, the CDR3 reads TGTGCCAGCACCCGAGGAGGGGTGGGTGTTGATGGCTACACCTTC. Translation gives CASTRGGVGVDGYTF.

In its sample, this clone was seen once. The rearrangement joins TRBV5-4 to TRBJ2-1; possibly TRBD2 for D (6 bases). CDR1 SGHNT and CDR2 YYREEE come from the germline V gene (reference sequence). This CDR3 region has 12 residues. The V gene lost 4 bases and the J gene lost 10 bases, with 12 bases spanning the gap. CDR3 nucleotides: TGTGCCAGCAGCCTTACTAGCTCGGAGCAGTTCTTC. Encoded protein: CASSLTSSEQFF.

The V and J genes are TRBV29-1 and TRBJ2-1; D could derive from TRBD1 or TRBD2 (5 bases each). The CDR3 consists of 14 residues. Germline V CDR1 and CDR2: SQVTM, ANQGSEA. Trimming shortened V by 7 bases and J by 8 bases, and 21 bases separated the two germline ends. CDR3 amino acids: CSAVGTGFWDEQFF. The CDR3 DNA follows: TGCAGCGCTGTGGGGACCGGCTTCTGGGATGAGCAGTTCTTC.

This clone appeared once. CDR3 nucleotide sequence: TGTGCCTGGAGTAATCAAAGAAACTACACCTTC. As protein: CAWSNQRNYTF. The chain has TRBV30 and TRBJ1-2; D unclear. This CDR3 contains 11 residues. V lost 2 bases and J 10 bases, leaving 11 bases between the germline ends. From germline, CDR1 is GTSNPN and CDR2 SVGIG (reference sequence).

CDR3 nucleotide sequence: TGTGCCAGCAGCGTAGGGGTAGCGGGAGGGTCGGAGACCCAGTACTTC. Amino acid sequence: CASSVGVAGGSETQYF. This chain links TRBV9 with TRBJ2-5, with 11 bases fitting TRBD2. The germline V gene has CDR1 SGDLS and CDR2 YYNGEE. J was trimmed by 5 bases and V by 0 bases; bases with no gene match: 6. The CDR3 runs to 16 residues.

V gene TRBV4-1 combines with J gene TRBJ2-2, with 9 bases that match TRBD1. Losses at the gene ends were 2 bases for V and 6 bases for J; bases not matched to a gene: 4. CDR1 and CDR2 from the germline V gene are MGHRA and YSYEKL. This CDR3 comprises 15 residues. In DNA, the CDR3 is TGCGCCAGCAGCCAACACGGACAGGGGCCCGGGGAGCTGTTTTTT. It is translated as CASSQHGQGPGELFF.

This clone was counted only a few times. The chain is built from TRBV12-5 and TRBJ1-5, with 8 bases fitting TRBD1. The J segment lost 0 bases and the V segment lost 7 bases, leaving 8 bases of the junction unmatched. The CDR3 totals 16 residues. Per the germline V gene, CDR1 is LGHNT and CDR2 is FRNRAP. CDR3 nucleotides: TGTGCTAGTGCGGGTACAGGGGGTTCTAGCAATCAGCCCCAGCATTTT. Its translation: CASAGTGGSSNQPQHF.

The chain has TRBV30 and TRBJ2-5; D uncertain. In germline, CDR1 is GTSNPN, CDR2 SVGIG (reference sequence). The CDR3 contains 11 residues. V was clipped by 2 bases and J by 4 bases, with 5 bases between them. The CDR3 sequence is CAWSSGETQYF. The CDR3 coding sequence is TGTGCCTGGAGTTCAGGAGAGACCCAGTACTTC.

The CDR3 here is CASLKGPSYNEQFF. The DNA for the CDR3 is TGTGCCTCTCTTAAAGGGCCTTCCTACAATGAGCAGTTCTTC. V usage is TRBV30 and J usage is TRBJ2-1; D is uncertain. CDR1 is GTSNPN and CDR2 is SVGIG in the germline V gene (reference sequence). The V and J ends lost 7 bases and 1 base respectively, with 14 bases between them. This CDR3 comprises 14 residues. Filled out from reference TRBV30 and TRBJ2-1, the complete variable domain reads SQTIHQWPATLVQPVGSPLSLECTVEGTSNPNLYWYRQAAGRGLQLLFYSVGIGQISSEVPQNLSASRPQDRQFILSSKKLLLSDSGFYLCASLKGPSYNEQFFGPGTRLTVL.

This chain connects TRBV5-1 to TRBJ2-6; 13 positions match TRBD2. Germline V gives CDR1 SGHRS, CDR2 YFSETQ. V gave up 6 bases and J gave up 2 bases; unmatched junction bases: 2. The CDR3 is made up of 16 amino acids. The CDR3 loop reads CASTGTSGTGANVLTF. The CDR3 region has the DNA TGCGCCAGCACTGGGACTAGCGGGACTGGGGCCAACGTCCTGACTTTC.